The T cell receptor (beta chain) described here comes from a study of shared clonotypes between healthy human individuals. V shed 8 bases and J shed 6 bases, with 38 bases lying between them. The CDR3 length is 19 residues. Germline V gene sequence: CDR1 GTSNPN, CDR2 SVGIG (reference sequence). The method was immunoSEQ multiplex PCR; TCRdb's version includes in-frame clones alone and lacks a portion of them. This table has some 2,000,000 clones, approximately 94% appearing once. The clonotype was recovered from a man aged 18 to 35 in good health. The sequencing sample was made of naive CD4+ T cells sorted from blood. Subset described: CD45RA+ positively selected. The chain employs TRBV30 and TRBJ2-7, with D perhaps matching TRBD1 or TRBD2 (5 bases each). The CDR3 reads CAGGVTDWIDIGAQSEQYF. For the CDR3, the DNA is TGTGCCGGTGGAGTGACGGACTGGATAGACATCGGGGCCCAATCCGAGCAGTACTTC.